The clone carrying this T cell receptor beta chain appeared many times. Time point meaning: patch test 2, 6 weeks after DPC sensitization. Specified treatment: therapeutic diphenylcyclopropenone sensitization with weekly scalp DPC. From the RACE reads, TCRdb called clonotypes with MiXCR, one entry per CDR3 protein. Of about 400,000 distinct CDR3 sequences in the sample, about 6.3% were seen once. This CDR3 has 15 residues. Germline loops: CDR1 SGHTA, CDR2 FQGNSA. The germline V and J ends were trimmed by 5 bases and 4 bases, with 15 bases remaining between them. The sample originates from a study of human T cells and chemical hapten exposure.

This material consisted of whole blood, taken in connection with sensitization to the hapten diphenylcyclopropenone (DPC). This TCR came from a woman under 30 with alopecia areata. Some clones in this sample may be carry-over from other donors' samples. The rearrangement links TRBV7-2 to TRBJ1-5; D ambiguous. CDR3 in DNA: TGTGCCAGCAGCCCTCAAGTATCCGGGAATCAGCCCCAGCATTTT. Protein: CASSPQVSGNQPQHF.